The 15 T cell receptor beta chains presented below share a single source sample, sequenced in a study of control samples from healthy donors and cancer patients. Libraries were prepared by immunoSEQ multiplex PCR; TCRdb keeps only in-frame clonotypes and omits some of them. The sample yields about 180,000 clones, 90% to 95% seen once. Sequenced: blood. Source of these receptors: a young man in good health.

This chain links TRBV2 with TRBJ2-4; D is unclear. Germline V gene data show CDR1 as SNHLY and CDR2 as FYNNEI. The germline V and J ends were trimmed by 7 bases and 6 bases, with 19 bases remaining between them. This CDR3 spans 15 amino acids. In DNA, the CDR3 is TGTGCCAGCACGGCGGAGAGAGTCGCTGGAAACATTCAGTACTTC. Translated: CASTAERVAGNIQYF.

The chain has TRBV28 and TRBJ1-4; TRBD1 is a possible D gene (6 bases). There are 14 residues in the CDR3. Looked up from germline, CDR1 is MDHEN and CDR2 is SYDVKM. The V and J ends lost 7 bases and 5 bases respectively, with 14 bases between them. CDR3 loop: CASMRGGSNEKLFF. CDR3 nucleotide sequence: TGTGCCAGCATGAGGGGGGGCTCAAATGAAAAACTGTTTTTT.

This sequence joins TRBV6-4 and TRBJ2-7; TRBD1 aligns across 9 bases. The germline gives CDR1 MRHNA, CDR2 SNTAGT. V trimming: 6 bases; J trimming: 3 bases; junction bases outside the gene matches: 6. This CDR3 spans 14 amino acids. The CDR3 bases are TGTGCCAGCAGAACGGGACAGGGACTCTACGAGCAGTACTTC. Translating gives CASRTGQGLYEQYF.

This clone is a singleton in its sample. The chain carries TRBV19 and TRBJ1-3; no definite D call. The germline V and J ends were trimmed by 3 bases and 4 bases, with 4 bases remaining between them. Germline-derived CDR1 and CDR2 are LNHDA and SQIVND (reference sequence). The CDR3 is 12 residues long. CDR3 nucleotide sequence: TGTGCCAGTAGTATGGGCGGAAACACCATATATTTT. It codes for CASSMGGNTIYF.

The chain employs TRBV29-1 and TRBJ2-1; D is unresolved. Per germline, CDR1 SQVTM and CDR2 ANQGSEA. There are 11 residues in the CDR3. Trimming took 6 bases from V and 5 from J, leaving 8 bases between them. CDR3 sequence (DNA): TGCAGCGTCCGAGTAAACAATGAGCAGTTCTTC. Its translation: CSVRVNNEQFF.

The chain links TRBV23-1 to TRBJ2-7; 7 positions agree with TRBD2. TRBV23-1 is given ORF status, its function remaining uncertain. The CDR3 spans 13 residues. V gave up 11 bases and J gave up 0 bases; unmatched junction bases: 7. CDR3 in amino acids: CAGVPSGSYEQYF. CDR3 nucleotides: TGCGCCGGAGTTCCTAGCGGCTCCTACGAGCAGTACTTC.

The chain combines TRBV4-2 with TRBJ2-3; perhaps TRBD2 as D (6 bases). Trimming took 4 bases from V and 4 from J, leaving 9 bases between them. The CDR3 sequence is 13 residues long. Germline values: CDR1 LGHNA, CDR2 YNFKEQ. CDR3 DNA sequence: TGTGCCAGCAGCCTCGGCGGGGCAGATACGCAGTATTTT. This codes for CASSLGGADTQYF.

This chain connects TRBV5-1 to TRBJ2-1; D is ambiguous. Germline loops: CDR1 SGHRS, CDR2 YFSETQ. The CDR3 spans 11 residues. V lost 0 bases and J lost 14, with 9 bases in between. CDR3 amino acids: CASSLDWVKFF. The CDR3 DNA reads TGCGCCAGCAGCTTGGATTGGGTTAAGTTCTTC. Combining the CDR3 with reference TRBV5-1 and TRBJ2-1 gives the whole variable domain KAGVTQTPRYLIKTRGQQVTLSCSPISGHRSVSWYQQTPGQGLQFLFEYFSETQRNKGNFPGRFSGRQFSNSRSEMNVSTLELGDSALYLCASSLDWVKFFGPGTRLTVL.

The chain has TRBV27 and TRBJ1-5, with 11 bases identical to TRBD1. CDR3 length: 14 amino acids. Germline CDR1 reads MNHEY; CDR2 reads SMNVEV (reference sequence). The V and J ends lost 6 bases and 9 bases, in that order; junction bases with no gene match: 7. The CDR3 loop is CASSLGQGASPQHF. The CDR3 nucleotides read TGTGCCAGCAGCCTTGGACAGGGGGCTTCGCCCCAGCATTTT.

This rearrangement joins TRBV28 to TRBJ2-1; 10 bases agree with TRBD2. The trim removed 6 bases at V and 7 bases at J, leaving 9 bases unmatched. Germline V gene lookup returns CDR1 MDHEN and CDR2 SYDVKM. CDR3 length: 15 amino acids. The CDR3 sequence: CASSWTSGLRNEQFF. In DNA form, the CDR3 reads TGTGCCAGCAGCTGGACTAGCGGTTTGCGGAATGAGCAGTTCTTC.

V usage is TRBV18 and J usage is TRBJ1-6; tentative D call: TRBD1 (5 bases). This CDR3 spans 15 amino acids. From germline, CDR1 is KGHSH and CDR2 LQKENI. Trimming removed 3 bases at V and 4 bases at J, with 10 bases between. The DNA for the CDR3 is TGTGCCAGCTCACCCGAACAGGCTTATAATTCACCCCTCCACTTT. It specifies CASSPEQAYNSPLHF. The whole variable domain, remainder taken from reference TRBV18 and TRBJ1-6, is NAGVMQNPRHLVRRRGQEARLRCSPMKGHSHVYWYRQLPEEGLKFMVYLQKENIIDESGMPKERFSAEFPKEGPSILRIQQVVRGDSAAYFCASSPEQAYNSPLHFGNGTRLTVT.

V gene TRBV9 combines with J gene TRBJ2-5; no clear D gene. Germline V CDR1 and CDR2: SGDLS, YYNGEE. The V and J ends lost 4 bases and 2 bases respectively, with 9 bases between them. CDR3 length: 13 amino acids. CDR3 region: CASSPLRQETQYF. In DNA, the CDR3 is TGTGCCAGCAGCCCCTTGAGGCAAGAGACCCAGTACTTC.

This clone was observed a handful of times. The chain links TRBV25-1 to TRBJ2-2, with 11 nucleotides matching TRBD1. This CDR3 contains 16 residues. Germline CDR1 MGHDK, CDR2 SYGVNS. With V trimmed by 6 bases and J by 6 bases, 9 bases remained unmatched. The CDR3 sequence is CASSEAGTGGAGELFF. The DNA of the CDR3 is TGTGCCAGCAGCGAAGCCGGGACAGGGGGTGCCGGGGAGCTGTTTTTT.

The rearrangement links TRBV4-1 to TRBJ2-3; unclear D gene. CDR1 and CDR2 from the germline V gene are MGHRA and YSYEKL. The CDR3 totals 13 residues. The V gene lost 0 bases and the J gene lost 0 bases, with 1 base spanning the gap. This CDR3 reads CASSQESTDTQYF. CDR3 DNA sequence: TGCGCCAGCAGCCAAGAAAGCACAGATACGCAGTATTTT.

The chain recombines TRBV5-5 with TRBJ2-2, with TRBD1 matching over 8 bases. CDR1 and CDR2 (germline): SGHKS, YYEKEE (reference sequence). Trimming at V came to 0 bases and at J to 8 bases, leaving 12 bases not matched to a gene. The CDR3 sequence is 17 residues long. Here the CDR3 reads CASSLDRSDRVIGELFF. The CDR3 nucleotides are TGTGCCAGCAGCTTGGACCGGTCGGACAGGGTAATTGGGGAGCTGTTTTTT.